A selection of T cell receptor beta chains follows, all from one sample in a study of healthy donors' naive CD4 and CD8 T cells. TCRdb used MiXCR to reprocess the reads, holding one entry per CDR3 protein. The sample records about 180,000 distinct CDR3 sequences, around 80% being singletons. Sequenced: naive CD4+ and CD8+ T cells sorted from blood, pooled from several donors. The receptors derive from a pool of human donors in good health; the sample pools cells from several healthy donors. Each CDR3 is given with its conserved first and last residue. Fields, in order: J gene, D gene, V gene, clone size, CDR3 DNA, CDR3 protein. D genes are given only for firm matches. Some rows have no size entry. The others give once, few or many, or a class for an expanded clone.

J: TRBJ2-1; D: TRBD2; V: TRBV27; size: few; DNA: TGTGCCAGCAGTTTATGGGTCACGACGGCGAGCGGGGATGAGCAGTTCTTC; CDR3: CASSLWVTTASGDEQFF
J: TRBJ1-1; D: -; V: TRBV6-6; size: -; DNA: TGTGCCAGCAGCCCCGTATCGGGGACCACTGAAGCTTTCTTT; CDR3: CASSPVSGTTEAFF
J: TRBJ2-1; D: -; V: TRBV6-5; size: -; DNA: TGTGCCAGCAGTCTGAACTACGGCTCCTACAATGAGCAGTTCTTC; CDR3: CASSLNYGSYNEQFF
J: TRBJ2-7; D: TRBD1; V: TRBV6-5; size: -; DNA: TGTGCCAGCAGAAGACAGGGGGGAGTGGCCGAGCAGTACTTC; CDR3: CASRRQGGVAEQYF
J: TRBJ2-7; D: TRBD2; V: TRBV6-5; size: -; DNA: TGTGCCAGCAGTTACTCGGTCGGGGGAGGGCCCTCCGAGCAGTACTTC; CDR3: CASSYSVGGGPSEQYF
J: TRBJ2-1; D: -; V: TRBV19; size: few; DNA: TGTGCCAGTTCCGACTCCTACAATGAGCAGTTCTTC; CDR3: CASSDSYNEQFF
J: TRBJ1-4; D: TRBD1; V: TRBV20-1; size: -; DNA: TGCAGTGCTAGAGTCAAGGACAGGGCGGTTGATGAAAAACTGTTTTTT; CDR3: CSARVKDRAVDEKLFF
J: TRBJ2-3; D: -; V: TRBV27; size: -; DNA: TGTGCCAGCAGTCCTCCGGGACTTAGCACAGATACGCAGTATTTT; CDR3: CASSPPGLSTDTQYF
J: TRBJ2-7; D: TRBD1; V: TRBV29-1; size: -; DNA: TGCAGCGTTGGACCGGGACAGGGGAGCTACGAGCAGTACTTC; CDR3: CSVGPGQGSYEQYF
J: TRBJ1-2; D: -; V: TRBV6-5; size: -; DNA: TGTGCCAGCAGTTACATCTCAGAGAACCTCTATGGCTACACCTTC; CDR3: CASSYISENLYGYTF
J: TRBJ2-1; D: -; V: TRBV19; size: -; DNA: TGTGCCAGCAGTTTATCGTGGGAATACAATGAGCAGTTCTTC; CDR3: CASSLSWEYNEQFF
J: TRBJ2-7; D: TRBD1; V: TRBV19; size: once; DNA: TGTGCCAGTAGTAACAGGGGGTCCACCTACGAGCAGTACTTC; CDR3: CASSNRGSTYEQYF
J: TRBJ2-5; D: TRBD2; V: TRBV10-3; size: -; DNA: TGTGCCATCAGGGGACTACTTCAAGAGACCCAGTACTTC; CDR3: CAIRGLLQETQYF
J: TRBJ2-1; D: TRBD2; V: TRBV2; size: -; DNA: TGTGCCAGCAGTGAGCGGACTAGCGGACACAATGAGCAGTTCTTC; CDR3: CASSERTSGHNEQFF
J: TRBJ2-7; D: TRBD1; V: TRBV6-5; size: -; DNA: TGTGCCAGCAGTGAAACCGGGACAGGGATCTACGAGCAGTACTTC; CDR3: CASSETGTGIYEQYF
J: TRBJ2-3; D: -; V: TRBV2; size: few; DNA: TGTGCCACCAACCCGAGCCGGGTCGTCACAGATACGCAGTATTTT; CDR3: CATNPSRVVTDTQYF
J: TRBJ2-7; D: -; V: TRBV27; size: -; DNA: TGTGCCAGCAGTTTAGCAGGTCCCTTTTCTAACGAGCAGTACTTC; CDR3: CASSLAGPFSNEQYF
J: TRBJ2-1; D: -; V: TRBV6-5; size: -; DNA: TGTGCCAGCAGTTACCAGGAAGGTGAGCAGTTCTTC; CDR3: CASSYQEGEQFF
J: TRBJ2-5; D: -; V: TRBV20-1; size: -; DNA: TGCAGTGCTAGAGATCGAGGGGTGGGGACCCAGTACTTC; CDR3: CSARDRGVGTQYF
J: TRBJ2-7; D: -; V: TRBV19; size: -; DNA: TGTGCCAGTAGTATAAACCCTTACGAGCAGTACTTC; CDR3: CASSINPYEQYF
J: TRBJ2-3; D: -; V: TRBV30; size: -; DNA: TGTGCCTGGAGTGTTCCCGAAGGGGCAGGGTATATCACAGATACGCAGTATTTT; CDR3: CAWSVPEGAGYITDTQYF
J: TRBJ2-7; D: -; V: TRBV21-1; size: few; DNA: TGTGCCAGCACCGCCCCGGACAGGAGCTACGAGCAGTACTTC; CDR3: CASTAPDRSYEQYF
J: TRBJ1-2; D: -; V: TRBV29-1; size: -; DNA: TGCAGCGCCAGACCGGCGGGGGGCAACTATGGCTACACCTTC; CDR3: CSARPAGGNYGYTF
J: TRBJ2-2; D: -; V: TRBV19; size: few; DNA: TGTGCCAGTTCAACAGGGCCGGCGAACACCGGGGAGCTGTTTTTT; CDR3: CASSTGPANTGELFF
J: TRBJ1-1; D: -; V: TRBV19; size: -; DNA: TGTGCCAGTAGTATACTCCCCGGGGGCACTGAAGCTTTCTTT; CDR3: CASSILPGGTEAFF
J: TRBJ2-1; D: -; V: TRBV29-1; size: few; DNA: TGCAGCGCGAGGGACCGAGTGTGGGAGCAGTTCTTC; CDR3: CSARDRVWEQFF
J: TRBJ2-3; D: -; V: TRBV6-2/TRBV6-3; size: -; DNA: TGTGCCAGCATTGGCAGGATCCACACAGATACGCAGTATTTT; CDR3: CASIGRIHTDTQYF
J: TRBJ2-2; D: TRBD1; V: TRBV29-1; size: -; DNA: TGCAGCGTTGAACGGACAGGGAAAGGCACCGGGGAGCTGTTTTTT; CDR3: CSVERTGKGTGELFF
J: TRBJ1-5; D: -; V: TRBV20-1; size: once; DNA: TGCAGTGCCCTAAGAGGTGGCAATCAGCCCCAGCATTTT; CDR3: CSALRGGNQPQHF
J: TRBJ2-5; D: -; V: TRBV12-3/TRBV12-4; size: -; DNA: TGTGCCAGCAGTTGGACCATCCAAGAGACCCAGTACTTC; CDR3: CASSWTIQETQYF
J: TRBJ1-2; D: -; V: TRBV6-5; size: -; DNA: TGTGCCAGCAGTTACCGCGGGGGCTATGGCTACACCTTC; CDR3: CASSYRGGYGYTF
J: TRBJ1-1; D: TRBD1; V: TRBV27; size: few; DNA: TGTGCCAGCAGTTTAGGGGGACAGTCGACCACTGAAGCTTTCTTT; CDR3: CASSLGGQSTTEAFF
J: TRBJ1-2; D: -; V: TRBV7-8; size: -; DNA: TGTGCCAGCAGCTTAGAACCGTTTGCGGTCTATGGCTACACCTTC; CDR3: CASSLEPFAVYGYTF
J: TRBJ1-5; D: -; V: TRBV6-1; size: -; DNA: TGTGCCAGCAGCGTCCGGGGCCTCAATCAGCCCCAGCATTTT; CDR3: CASSVRGLNQPQHF
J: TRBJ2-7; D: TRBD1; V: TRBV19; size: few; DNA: TGTGCCAGTAGTATGCCGGGACAGACCTACGAGCAGTACTTC; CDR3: CASSMPGQTYEQYF
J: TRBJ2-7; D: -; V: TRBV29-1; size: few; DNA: TGCAGCGTTGCGGGAGTGGGAGAGCAGCGGTACTTC; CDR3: CSVAGVGEQRYF
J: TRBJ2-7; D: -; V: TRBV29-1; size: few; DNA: TGCAGCGTTTACGTTCGGGTTGAGGTTTCCTACGAGCAGTACTTC; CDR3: CSVYVRVEVSYEQYF
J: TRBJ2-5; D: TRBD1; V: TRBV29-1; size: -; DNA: TGCAGCGTTGAAGAAACAGGGGGCCGGGAGACCCAGTACTTC; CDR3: CSVEETGGRETQYF
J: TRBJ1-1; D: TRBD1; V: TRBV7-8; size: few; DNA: TGTGCCAGCAGCTTAGCGTACAGGGGATCGAACACTGAAGCTTTCTTT; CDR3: CASSLAYRGSNTEAFF
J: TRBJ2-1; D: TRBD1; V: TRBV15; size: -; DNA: TGTGCCACCAGCAGAGAAAAGACAGGGTCCTACAATGAGCAGTTCTTC; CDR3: CATSREKTGSYNEQFF
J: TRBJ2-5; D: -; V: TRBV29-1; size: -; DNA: TGCAGCGTTGAAATTGACCGCCGGGGGACCCAGTACTTC; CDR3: CSVEIDRRGTQYF
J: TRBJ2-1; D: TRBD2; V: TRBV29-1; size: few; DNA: TGCAGCGTTGGTGCCTCTAGCGGACCCTACAATGAGCAGTTCTTC; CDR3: CSVGASSGPYNEQFF
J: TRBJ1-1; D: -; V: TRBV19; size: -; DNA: TGTGCCAGTAGTATTGTTCAGAACACTGAAGCTTTCTTT; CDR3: CASSIVQNTEAFF
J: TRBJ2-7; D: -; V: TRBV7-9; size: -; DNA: TGTGCCAGCAGCCCCTTAGGGAGCGAGCAGTACTTC; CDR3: CASSPLGSEQYF
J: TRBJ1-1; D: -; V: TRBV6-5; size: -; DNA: TGTGCCAGCAGTTACGGGCCTCAGACTGAAGCTTTCTTT; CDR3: CASSYGPQTEAFF
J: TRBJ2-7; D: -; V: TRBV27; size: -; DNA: TGTGCCAGCAGTTTGGGCAGGGTTTTGTCAACCTACGAGCAGTACTTC; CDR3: CASSLGRVLSTYEQYF
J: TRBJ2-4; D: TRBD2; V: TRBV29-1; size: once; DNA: TGCAGCCCGAGGGCTCCTAGCGGGAGGGACAAAAACATTCAGTACTTC; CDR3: CSPRAPSGRDKNIQYF
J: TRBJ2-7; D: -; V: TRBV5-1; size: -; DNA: TGCGCCAGCACTAACAGCTACGAGCAGTACTTC; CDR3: CASTNSYEQYF